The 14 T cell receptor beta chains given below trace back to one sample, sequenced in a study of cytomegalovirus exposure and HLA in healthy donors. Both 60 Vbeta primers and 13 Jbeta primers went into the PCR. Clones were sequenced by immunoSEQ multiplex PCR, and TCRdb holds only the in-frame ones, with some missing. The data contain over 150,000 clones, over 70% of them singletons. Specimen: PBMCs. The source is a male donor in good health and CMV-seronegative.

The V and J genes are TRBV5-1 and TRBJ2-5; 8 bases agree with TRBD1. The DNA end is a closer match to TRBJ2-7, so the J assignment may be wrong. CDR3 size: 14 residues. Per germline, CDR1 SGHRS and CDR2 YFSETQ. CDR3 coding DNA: TGCGCCAGCAGCCCGACAGGGGAAACGAACGAGCAGTACTTC. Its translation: CASSPTGETNEQYF.

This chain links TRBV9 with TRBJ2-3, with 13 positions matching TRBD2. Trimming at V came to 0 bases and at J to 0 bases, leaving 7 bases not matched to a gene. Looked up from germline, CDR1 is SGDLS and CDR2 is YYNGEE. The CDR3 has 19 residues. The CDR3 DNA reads TGTGCCAGCAGCGTAGATTTCGGGACTAGCGGGACTAGCACAGATACGCAGTATTTT. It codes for CASSVDFGTSGTSTDTQYF.

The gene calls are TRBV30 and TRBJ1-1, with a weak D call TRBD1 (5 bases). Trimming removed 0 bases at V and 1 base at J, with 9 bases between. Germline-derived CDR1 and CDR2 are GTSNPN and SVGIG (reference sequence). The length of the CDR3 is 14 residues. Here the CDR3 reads CAWSVMGPNTEAFF. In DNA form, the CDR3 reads TGTGCCTGGAGTGTGATGGGGCCGAACACTGAAGCTTTCTTT.

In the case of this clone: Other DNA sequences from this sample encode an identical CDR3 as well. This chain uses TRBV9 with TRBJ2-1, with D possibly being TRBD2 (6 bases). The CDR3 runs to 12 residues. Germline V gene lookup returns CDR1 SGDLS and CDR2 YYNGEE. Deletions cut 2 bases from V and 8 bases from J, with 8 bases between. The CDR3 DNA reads TGTGCCAGCAGCGTTAGCGGTTATGAGCAGTTCTTC. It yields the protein CASSVSGYEQFF.

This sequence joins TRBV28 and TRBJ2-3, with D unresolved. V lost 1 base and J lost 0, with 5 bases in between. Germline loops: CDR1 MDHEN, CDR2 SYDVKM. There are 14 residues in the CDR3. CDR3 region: CASSLSRSTDTQYF. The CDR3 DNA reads TGTGCCAGCAGTTTATCCCGGAGCACAGATACGCAGTATTTT.

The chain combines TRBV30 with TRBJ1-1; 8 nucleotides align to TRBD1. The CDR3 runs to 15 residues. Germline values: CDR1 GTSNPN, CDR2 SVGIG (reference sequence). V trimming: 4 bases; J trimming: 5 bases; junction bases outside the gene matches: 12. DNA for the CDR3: TGTGCCTGGAACCCAAGAAGACAGGGGATAACTGAAGCTTTCTTT. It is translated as CAWNPRRQGITEAFF. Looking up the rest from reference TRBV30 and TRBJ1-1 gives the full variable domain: SQTIHQWPATLVQPVGSPLSLECTVEGTSNPNLYWYRQAAGRGLQLLFYSVGIGQISSEVPQNLSASRPQDRQFILSSKKLLLSDSGFYLCAWNPRRQGITEAFFGQGTRLTVV.

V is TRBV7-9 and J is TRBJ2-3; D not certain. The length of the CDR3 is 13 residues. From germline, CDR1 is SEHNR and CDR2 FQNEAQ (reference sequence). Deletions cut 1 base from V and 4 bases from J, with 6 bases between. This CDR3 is CASSLVLADTQYF. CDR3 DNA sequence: TGTGCCAGCAGCTTAGTACTGGCAGATACGCAGTATTTT.

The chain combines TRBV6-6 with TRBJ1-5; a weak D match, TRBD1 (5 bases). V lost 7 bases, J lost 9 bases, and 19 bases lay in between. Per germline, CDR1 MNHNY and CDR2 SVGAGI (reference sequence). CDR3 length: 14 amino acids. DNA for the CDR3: TGTGCCAGCAACCCCTCCCGACAGCCACGGCCCCAGCATTTT. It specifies CASNPSRQPRPQHF.

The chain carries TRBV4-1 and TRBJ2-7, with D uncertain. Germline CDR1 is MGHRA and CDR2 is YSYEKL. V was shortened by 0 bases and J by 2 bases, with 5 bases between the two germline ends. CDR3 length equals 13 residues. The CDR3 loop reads CASSQDRAYEQYF. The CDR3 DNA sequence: TGCGCCAGCAGCCAAGATCGGGCCTACGAGCAGTACTTC.

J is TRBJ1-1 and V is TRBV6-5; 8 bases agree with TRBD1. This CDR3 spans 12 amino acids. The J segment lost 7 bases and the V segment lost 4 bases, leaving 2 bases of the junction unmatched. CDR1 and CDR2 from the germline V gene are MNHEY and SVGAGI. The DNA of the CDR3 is TGTGCCAGCAGTTCTACAGGGGGTGAAGCTTTCTTT. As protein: CASSSTGGEAFF.

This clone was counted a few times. The CDR3 bases are TGCGCCAGCAGTTTTCCTACCTACGAGCAGTACTTC. As protein: CASSFPTYEQYF. The V and J genes are TRBV5-1 and TRBJ2-7, with D unclear. This CDR3 has 12 residues. Germline loops: CDR1 SGHRS, CDR2 YFSETQ. V was clipped by 5 bases and J by 2 bases, with 8 bases between them.

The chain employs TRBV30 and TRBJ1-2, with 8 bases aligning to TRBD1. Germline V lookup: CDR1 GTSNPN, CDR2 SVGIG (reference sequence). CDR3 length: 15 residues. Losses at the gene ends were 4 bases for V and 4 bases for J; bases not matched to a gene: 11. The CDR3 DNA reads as TGTGCCTGGACCCCTGGGACAGGCTACTCCTATGGCTACACCTTC. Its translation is CAWTPGTGYSYGYTF.

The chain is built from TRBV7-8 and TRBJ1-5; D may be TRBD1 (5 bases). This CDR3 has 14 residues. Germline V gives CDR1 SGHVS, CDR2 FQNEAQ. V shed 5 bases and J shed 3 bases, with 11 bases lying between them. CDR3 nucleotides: TGTGCCAGCAGCCAACAGGTGTACAATCAGCCCCAGCATTTT. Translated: CASSQQVYNQPQHF.

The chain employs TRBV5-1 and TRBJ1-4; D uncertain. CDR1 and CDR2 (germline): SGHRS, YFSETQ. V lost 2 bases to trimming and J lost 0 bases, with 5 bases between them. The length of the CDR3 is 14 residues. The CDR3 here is CASSLSSTNEKLFF. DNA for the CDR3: TGCGCCAGCAGCTTATCATCAACTAATGAAAAACTGTTTTTT.